Below, one T cell receptor beta chain is given with its context. The CDR3 loop spans 12 amino acids. V lost 7 bases to trimming and J lost 5 bases, with 12 bases between them. CDR1 is ENHRY and CDR2 is SYGVKD in the germline V gene. Preparing the TCRbeta library involved the use of unique molecular identifiers. TCRdb reanalysed the PCR reads using MiXCR and keeps one entry per CDR3 protein. The repertoire has around 500,000 distinct CDR3 sequences, approximately 12% of them found once; the top ten carry about 5%. The data stem from a study of T-cell reconstitution after alpha-beta-depleted transplantation in children.

This sequence joins TRBV10-3 and TRBJ2-7; D is perhaps TRBD2 (6 bases). The material was PBMCs from the stem cell graft donor, obtained from the stem cell graft. The TCR sequence derives from a human donor who donated a stem cell graft to a child with combined immunodeficiency. The CDR3 protein is CAIMGPGDEQYF. Here the CDR3 DNA reads TGTGCCATCATGGGGCCGGGAGACGAGCAGTACTTC.